This TCR beta chain emerged from a study of T cells expressing NK-cell markers. Study as a whole: With respect to HCMV, most of the eight sequenced donors were seropositive, and one was seronegative. Findings of the study overall: Several of the donors also had these clonotypes leading their CD3+CD56-NKG2C+ fraction. No clear determination of HCMV specificity was made for expanded NKG2C+ T cell clones.

Comments on this clonotype: The antigen is not known.

UMIs were included in TCR beta cDNA generated by 5'RACE template switching. TCRdb re-called the 5' RACE reads; every CDR3 protein appears as one record, without DNA. The sample includes around 380,000 distinct CDR3 sequences. The CDR3 extends over 14 amino acids. The germline V gene has CDR1 DFQATT and CDR2 SNEGSKA (reference sequence). The rearrangement links TRBV20-1 to TRBJ2-1; TCRdb selects TRBD1, and the lack of DNA leaves this call unchecked. Sequencing was carried out using blood T cells: a sorted CD56 or NKG2C T cell subset, CD4+ or CD8+ T cells, or bulk PBMC T cells (not recorded which). The source is a woman in her 50s in good health. CDR3 in amino acids: CSAKDRRSYNEQFF.